The source of this TCR beta chain is a study of blood T cell repertoires in COVID-19. About the study: PBMCs, B-cell-depleted T cells, or T cells were the source of the cDNA or gDNA that made up the material.

Participant age was roughly 18 to 89 years, and participants resided in about two dozen US areas. Cohorts were assigned according to the clinical history that participants reported. Original analysis: Reference gene primer amplification gave nucleated cell count estimates. Generated by immunoSEQ multiplex PCR, the TCRdb table keeps only in-frame clones and is missing some. Clone size and the V and J calls come from that table; the DNA yielded D and trimming. The sample has approximately 220,000 clones, 80% to 90% seen once. Germline values: CDR1 SGHNT, CDR2 YYREEE (reference sequence). The CDR3 is made up of 15 amino acids. The V end lost 5 bases, the J end lost 0 bases, and 14 bases lay between the germline ends.

The J gene is TRBJ1-2, the V gene TRBV5-4, with D perhaps matching TRBD1 (5 bases). Source material: PBMCs or T cells enriched from blood (not recorded which). This receptor was identified in a young woman who had been exposed to COVID-19. The CDR3 region is CASSFDSATNYGYTF. CDR3 in DNA: TGTGCCAGCAGTTTCGACAGTGCGACTAACTATGGCTACACCTTC.